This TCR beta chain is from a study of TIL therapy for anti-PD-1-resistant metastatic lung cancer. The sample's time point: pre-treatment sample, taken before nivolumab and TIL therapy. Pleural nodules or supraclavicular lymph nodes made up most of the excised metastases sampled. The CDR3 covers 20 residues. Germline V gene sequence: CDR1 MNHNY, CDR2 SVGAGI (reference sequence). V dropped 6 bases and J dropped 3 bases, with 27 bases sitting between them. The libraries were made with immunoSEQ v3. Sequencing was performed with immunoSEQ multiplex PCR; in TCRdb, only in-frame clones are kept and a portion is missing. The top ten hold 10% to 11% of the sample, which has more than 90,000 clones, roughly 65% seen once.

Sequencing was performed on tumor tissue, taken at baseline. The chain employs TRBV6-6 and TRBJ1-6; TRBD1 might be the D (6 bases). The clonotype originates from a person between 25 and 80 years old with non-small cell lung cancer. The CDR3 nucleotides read TGTGCCAGCAGCGACTATTTACCTATCAGGGGAACCAGCTATAATTCACCCCTCCACTTT. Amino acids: CASSDYLPIRGTSYNSPLHF.